The clone carrying this T cell receptor beta chain has more than one count but fewer than ten. The target antigen is unknown. The CDR3 consists of 14 residues. Germline V gene sequence: CDR1 SNHLY, CDR2 FYNNEI. Trimming removed 2 bases at V and 5 bases at J, with 12 bases between. These data belong to a study of cytomegalovirus exposure and HLA in healthy donors. The study's findings and limits: It was reported in a later analysis that an Asian-associated ancestry cluster showed fewer N-insertions than the roughly 670-donor mean. When the data were analyzed later, several of the most significant clusters appeared to be linked to common viral pathogens. Most TCR beta V segments were productive about 90% or about 30% of the time in an earlier analysis.

This PCR relied on a set of 60 Vbeta primers and 13 Jbeta primers. Clones were sequenced by immunoSEQ multiplex PCR, and TCRdb holds only the in-frame ones, with some missing. The data hold 150,000 to 200,000 clones, with roughly 70% observed a single time. The TCR was taken from a woman aged 50 to 65 in good health and CMV-seropositive. The sample taken for sequencing was PBMCs. The J gene is TRBJ1-1, the V gene TRBV2, with no clear D. The CDR3 here is CASSENPSITEAFF. The DNA for the CDR3 is TGTGCCAGCAGTGAAAATCCCAGTATAACTGAAGCTTTCTTT.